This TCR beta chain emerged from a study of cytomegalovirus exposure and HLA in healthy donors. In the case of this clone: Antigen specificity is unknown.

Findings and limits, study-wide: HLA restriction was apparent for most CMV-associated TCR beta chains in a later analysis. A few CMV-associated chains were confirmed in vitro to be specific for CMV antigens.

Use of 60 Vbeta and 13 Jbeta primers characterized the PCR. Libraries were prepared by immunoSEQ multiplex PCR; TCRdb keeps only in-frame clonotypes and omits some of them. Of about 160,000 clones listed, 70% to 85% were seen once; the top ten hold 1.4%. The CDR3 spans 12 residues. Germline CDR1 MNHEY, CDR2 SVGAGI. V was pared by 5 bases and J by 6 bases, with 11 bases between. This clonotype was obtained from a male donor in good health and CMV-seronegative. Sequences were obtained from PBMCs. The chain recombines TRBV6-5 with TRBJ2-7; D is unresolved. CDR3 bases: TGTGCCAGCAGTAACCCGGCAGGCGAGCAGTACTTC. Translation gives CASSNPAGEQYF.